Sequencing of this T cell receptor (beta chain) was carried out in a study of cytomegalovirus exposure and HLA in healthy donors. Amplification used 60 Vbeta primers and 13 Jbeta primers. Assay used: immunoSEQ multiplex PCR; TCRdb lists only in-frame clones, some missing. The table has 120,000 or so clones, 75% to 90% seen once. This clone was seen a few times. Its antigen is not identified. The CDR3 is 14 amino acids. Per germline, CDR1 LGHNA and CDR2 YSLEER. Trimming shortened V by 1 base and J by 8 bases, and 9 bases separated the two germline ends. Overall study results and limits: HLA-A and HLA-B allele assignments for most subjects were reportedly predicted accurately using TCR beta sequences. Roughly uniform depth of sequencing across donors was assumed in presence/absence analyses.

The receptor was derived from a female donor in good health and CMV-seropositive. The specimen was PBMCs. This rearrangement joins TRBV4-3 to TRBJ1-6, with D possibly matching TRBD1 (6 bases). The CDR3 is CASSQGQGHSPLHF. CDR3 coding DNA: TGCGCCAGCAGCCAAGGTCAGGGGCATTCACCCCTCCACTTT.